This TCR beta chain was profiled in a study of shared clonotypes between healthy human individuals. V trimming: 4 bases; J trimming: 5 bases; junction bases outside the gene matches: 8. The CDR3 spans 15 residues. Germline values: CDR1 SGHRS, CDR2 YFSETQ. The protocol was immunoSEQ multiplex PCR, while the TCRdb copy is restricted to in-frame clones and leaves out a portion. The profile shows 500,000 to 550,000 clones, approximately 95% of them singletons. General study results and limits: In having few donors, the study represented limited genetic and exposure-history diversity.

With regard to this clone: Its antigen is unknown.

The sequencing sample was made of naive CD4+ T cells sorted from blood. The subset is: CD45RA+ positively selected. V usage is TRBV5-1 and J usage is TRBJ2-5; the match to TRBD1 covers 10 bases. The TCR sequence derives from a woman in her twenties or thirties in good health. CDR3 nucleotide sequence: TGCGCCAGCAGCCTTAGACAGGGGGCAGCGGAGACCCAGTACTTC. Protein product: CASSLRQGAAETQYF.